This T cell receptor (beta chain) was captured by sequencing in a study of shared clonotypes between healthy human individuals. This clone has at least ten counts. This CDR3 has 18 amino acids. Germline lookup yields CDR1 SGHRS and CDR2 YFSETQ. The V and J ends lost 0 bases and 4 bases, in that order; junction bases with no gene match: 12. Every donor was a Caucasian adult from Nashville, Tennessee. Unsorted material relied on roughly 100 million PBMCs as the source of genomic DNA. Unsorted PBMC DNA sequencing spanned ten immunoSEQ deep assay plates. Clones were sequenced by immunoSEQ multiplex PCR, and TCRdb holds only the in-frame ones, with some missing. The profile covers fewer than 550,000 clones, with 75% to 80% appearing a single time and approximately 12% taken by the ten largest.

The receptor was derived from a woman aged 40 to 55 in good health. Some clones in this sample may be carry-over from other donors' samples. The V call is TRBV5-1, the J call TRBJ2-7, with TRBD2 matching over 11 bases. Sequenced sample: PBMCs. The CDR3 protein is CASSLVASGRTTPYEQYF. For the CDR3, the DNA is TGCGCCAGCAGCTTGGTGGCTAGCGGGAGGACCACTCCTTACGAGCAGTACTTC.